Listed below are T cell receptor beta chains from one sample, sequenced in a study of blood T cell repertoires in COVID-19. The method was immunoSEQ multiplex PCR; TCRdb's version includes in-frame clones alone and lacks a portion of them. Of under 200,000 clones listed, 83% are singletons. Source material: PBMCs or T cells enriched from blood (not recorded which). The receptor set was obtained from a woman aged 45-65 years who had recovered from COVID-19. Both conserved end residues are part of each CDR3. The D gene is left open where the match is weak. Expanded clones are given a class, and other clones once, few, many or no size at all.

d_call j_call clone_size v_call cdr3_aa cdr3_nt
. TRBJ1-6 once TRBV11-2 CASSFSFTGNSPLHF TGTGCCAGCAGCTTCTCCTTTACAGGCAATTCACCCCTCCACTTT
. TRBJ1-2 . TRBV24-1 CATLNYGYTF TGTGCCACCCTTAACTATGGCTACACCTTC
. TRBJ1-5 . TRBV7-9 CASSLGGLNQPQHF TGTGCCAGCAGCTTAGGCGGACTCAATCAGCCCCAGCATTTT
TRBD1 TRBJ1-1 . TRBV11-3 CASSEVRQGEAFF TGTGCCAGCAGCGAAGTACGACAGGGTGAAGCTTTCTTT
. TRBJ1-5 . TRBV28 CASSLVRDFGQPQHF TGTGCCAGCAGTTTGGTTAGGGACTTCGGTCAGCCCCAGCATTTT
. TRBJ2-5 . TRBV2 CASSEASGRFSPRTQYF TGTGCCAGCAGTGAAGCGTCCGGCAGGTTCTCCCCTCGGACCCAGTACTTC
TRBD1 TRBJ2-3 . TRBV28 CASSFRGDTQYF TGTGCCAGCAGTTTCAGGGGGGATACGCAGTATTTT
. TRBJ1-3 . TRBV5-4 CASSSDPTTGSGNTIYF TGTGCCAGCAGCTCGGACCCTACGACAGGCTCTGGAAACACCATATATTTT
. TRBJ2-3 . TRBV19 CASSMQASTDTQYF TGTGCCAGTAGTATGCAGGCCAGCACAGATACGCAGTATTTT
TRBD1 TRBJ1-2 . TRBV27 CASSPLLPDRGEWGYTF TGTGCCAGCAGTCCACTCCTCCCCGACAGGGGGGAGTGGGGCTACACCTTC
. TRBJ1-1 . TRBV12-3/TRBV12-4 CASSFGVGTEAFF TGTGCCAGCAGTTTCGGGGTAGGAACTGAAGCTTTCTTT
. TRBJ1-1 . TRBV7-3 CASSLAISGGGDEAFF TGTGCCAGCAGCTTAGCAATTAGCGGGGGCGGAGATGAAGCTTTCTTT
. TRBJ1-4 few TRBV6-5 CASSYSGGSNEKLFF TGTGCCAGCAGTTACTCGGGGGGTTCTAATGAAAAACTGTTTTTT
. TRBJ1-4 . TRBV6-5 CATKGYQEKLFF TGTGCCACCAAGGGGTACCAAGAAAAACTGTTTTTT
. TRBJ1-5 few TRBV24-1 CATSRQAFYQPQHF TGTGCCACCAGTAGGCAGGCATTTTACCAGCCCCAGCATTTT
TRBD2 TRBJ2-3 . TRBV9 CASSVGLAGAGDTQYF TGTGCCAGCAGCGTAGGACTAGCGGGAGCTGGAGATACGCAGTATTTT
. TRBJ2-1 few TRBV5-1 CASSPGDIDNEQFF TGCGCCAGCAGCCCCGGTGACATTGACAATGAGCAGTTCTTC
. TRBJ1-1 . TRBV4-1 CASSPGSTEAFF TGCGCCAGCAGCCCAGGGTCCACTGAAGCTTTCTTT
. TRBJ2-1 few TRBV7-2 CASSLVAGINEQFF TGTGCCAGCAGCTTAGTGGCCGGGATCAATGAGCAGTTCTTC
TRBD1 TRBJ2-3 . TRBV24-1 CATSPGQGTDTQYF TGTGCCACCAGCCCGGGACAGGGTACAGATACGCAGTATTTT
. TRBJ2-5 . TRBV7-2 CALTGDNLETQYF TGTGCCCTAACGGGGGATAATCTAGAGACCCAGTACTTC
. TRBJ1-2 once TRBV21-1 CASSKAVGSRGGYTF TGTGCCAGCAGCAAAGCGGTGGGGTCACGAGGGGGCTACACCTTC
TRBD2 TRBJ2-2 . TRBV18 CASSPLLAGTTGELFF TGTGCCAGCTCACCACTACTAGCGGGAACCACCGGGGAGCTGTTTTTT
TRBD2 TRBJ2-1 once TRBV27 CASRDSGAGYNEQFF TGTGCCAGCAGGGATAGCGGGGCGGGATACAATGAGCAGTTCTTC
. TRBJ2-6 . TRBV5-4 CASSLYRPGANVLTF TGTGCCAGCAGCTTGTACAGGCCTGGGGCCAACGTCCTGACTTTC
TRBD1 TRBJ1-2 once TRBV4-1 CASSQAQGAGNYGYTF TGCGCCAGCAGCCAAGCGCAGGGGGCTGGTAACTATGGCTACACCTTC
. TRBJ1-5 few TRBV7-2 CASSLEPLGGQPQHF TGTGCCAGCAGCTTAGAACCCCTAGGGGGACAGCCCCAGCATTTT
TRBD1 TRBJ1-4 . TRBV7-9 CASSLQGAYEKLFF TGTGCCAGCAGCTTACAGGGGGCGTATGAAAAACTGTTTTTT
TRBD1 TRBJ1-1 . TRBV7-9 CASSLSDRGNPEAFF TGTGCCAGCAGCCTTTCGGACAGGGGTAACCCTGAAGCTTTCTTT
. TRBJ2-5 . TRBV4-1 CASSPQQEGETQYF TGCGCCAGCAGCCCCCAGCAGGAGGGGGAGACCCAGTACTTC
TRBD2 TRBJ2-3 . TRBV5-1 CASSFGPSGGAAYTQYF TGCGCCAGCAGCTTCGGGCCTAGCGGGGGGGCCGCGTATACGCAGTATTTT
TRBD1 TRBJ1-1 . TRBV18 CASSREAPGQGASEAFF TGTGCCAGCTCCCGCGAAGCACCGGGACAGGGGGCCTCTGAAGCTTTCTTT
TRBD1 TRBJ2-5 . TRBV7-3 CASSSDREETQYF TGTGCCAGCAGCTCGGACAGGGAGGAGACCCAGTACTTC